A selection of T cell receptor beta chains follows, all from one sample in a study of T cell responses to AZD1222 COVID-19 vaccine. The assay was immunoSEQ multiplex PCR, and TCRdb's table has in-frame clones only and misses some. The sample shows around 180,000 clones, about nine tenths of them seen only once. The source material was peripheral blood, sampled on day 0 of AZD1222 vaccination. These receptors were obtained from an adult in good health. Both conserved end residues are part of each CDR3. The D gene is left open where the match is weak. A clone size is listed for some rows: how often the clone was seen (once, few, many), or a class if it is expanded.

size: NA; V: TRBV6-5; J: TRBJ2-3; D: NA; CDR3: CASSYRPRTSTDTQYF; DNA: TGTGCCAGCAGTTACCGACCTCGGACCTCTACAGATACGCAGTATTTT
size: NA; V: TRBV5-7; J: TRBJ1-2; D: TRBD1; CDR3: CASSFGQGSPNYGYTF; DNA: TGTGCCAGCAGCTTCGGACAGGGGAGCCCTAACTATGGCTACACCTTC
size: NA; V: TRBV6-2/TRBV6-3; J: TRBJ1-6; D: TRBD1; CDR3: CASSSDRALYNSPLHF; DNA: TGTGCCAGCAGCTCGGACAGGGCCCTCTATAATTCACCCCTCCACTTT
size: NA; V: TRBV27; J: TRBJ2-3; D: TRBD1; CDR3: CASSLVGQGRDTQYF; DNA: TGTGCCAGCAGTTTAGTGGGACAGGGGAGAGATACGCAGTATTTT
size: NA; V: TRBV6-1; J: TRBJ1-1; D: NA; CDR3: CASSVDEGSGRSEAFF; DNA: TGTGCCAGCAGTGTCGACGAGGGGTCAGGGAGATCTGAAGCTTTCTTT
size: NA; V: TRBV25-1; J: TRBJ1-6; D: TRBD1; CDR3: CASSAGQGYNSPLHF; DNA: TGTGCCAGCAGTGCGGGACAGGGGTATAATTCACCCCTCCACTTT
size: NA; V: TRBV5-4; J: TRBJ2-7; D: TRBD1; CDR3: CASSRDRGEQYF; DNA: TGTGCCAGCAGCCGGGACAGGGGCGAGCAGTACTTC
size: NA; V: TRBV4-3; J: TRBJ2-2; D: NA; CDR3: CASSQDWLGTGELFF; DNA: TGCGCCAGCAGCCAAGATTGGTTGGGCACCGGGGAGCTGTTTTTT
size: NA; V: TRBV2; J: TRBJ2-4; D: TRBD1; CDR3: CASSGQVPAKNIQYF; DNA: TGTGCCAGCAGCGGACAGGTCCCAGCCAAAAACATTCAGTACTTC
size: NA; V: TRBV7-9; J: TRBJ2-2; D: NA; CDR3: CASSFPLSGELFF; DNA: TGTGCCAGCAGCTTTCCTCTGTCGGGGGAGCTGTTTTTT
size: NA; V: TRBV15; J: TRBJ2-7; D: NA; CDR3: CATSRDSYEQYF; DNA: TGTGCCACCAGCAGAGACAGCTACGAGCAGTACTTC
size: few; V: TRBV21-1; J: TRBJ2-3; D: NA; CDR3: CASSNRGGADTQYF; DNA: TGTGCCAGCAGCAACAGAGGAGGCGCAGATACGCAGTATTTT
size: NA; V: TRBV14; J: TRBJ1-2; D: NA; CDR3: CASSQARNSYGYTF; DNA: TGTGCCAGCAGCCAAGCTCGGAACTCCTATGGCTACACCTTC
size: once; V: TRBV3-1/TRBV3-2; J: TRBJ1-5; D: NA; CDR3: CASSQDTTANQPQHF; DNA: TGTGCCAGCAGCCAAGATACGACGGCTAATCAGCCCCAGCATTTT
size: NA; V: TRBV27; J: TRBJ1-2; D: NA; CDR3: CASSLSGGAYGYTF; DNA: TGTGCCAGCAGTTTATCGGGGGGAGCCTATGGCTACACCTTC
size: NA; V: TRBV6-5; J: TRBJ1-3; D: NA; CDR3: CASSYSRTGDTIYF; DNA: TGTGCCAGCAGTTACTCGAGGACCGGAGACACCATATATTTT
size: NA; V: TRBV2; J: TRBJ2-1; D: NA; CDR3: CASANGSPGSYNEQFF; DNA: TGTGCCAGCGCCAACGGGTCCCCCGGCTCCTACAATGAGCAGTTCTTC
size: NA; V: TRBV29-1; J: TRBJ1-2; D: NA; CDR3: CSVEALEPGGHRRGYGYTF; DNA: TGCAGCGTTGAAGCGTTGGAGCCTGGGGGACACCGCCGTGGCTATGGCTACACCTTC
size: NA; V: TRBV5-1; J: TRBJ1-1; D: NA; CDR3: CASTQGRNTEAFF; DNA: TGCGCCAGCACCCAGGGGCGGAACACTGAAGCTTTCTTT
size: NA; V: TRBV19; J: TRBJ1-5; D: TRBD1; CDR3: CASSIGGQGNQPQHF; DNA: TGTGCCAGTAGTATAGGGGGACAGGGGAATCAGCCCCAGCATTTT
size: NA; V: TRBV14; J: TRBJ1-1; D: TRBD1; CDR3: CASSHTTGTNTEAFF; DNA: TGTGCCAGCAGCCATACGACAGGGACGAACACTGAAGCTTTCTTT
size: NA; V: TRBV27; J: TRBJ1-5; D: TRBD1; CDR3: CASSLFTGDQPQHF; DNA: TGTGCCAGCAGTTTATTTACAGGGGACCAGCCCCAGCATTTT
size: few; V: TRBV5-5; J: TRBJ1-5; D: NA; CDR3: CASSLMGPNQPQHF; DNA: TGTGCCAGCAGCTTGATGGGACCCAATCAGCCCCAGCATTTT
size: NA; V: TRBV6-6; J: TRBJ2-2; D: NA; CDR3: CASTLPGTANTGELFF; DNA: TGTGCCAGCACCCTACCGGGGACGGCGAACACCGGGGAGCTGTTTTTT
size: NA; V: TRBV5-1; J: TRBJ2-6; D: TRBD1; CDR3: CASSSNLGQGEAGANVLTF; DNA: TGCGCCAGCAGCTCGAACCTGGGACAGGGGGAGGCTGGGGCCAACGTCCTGACTTTC
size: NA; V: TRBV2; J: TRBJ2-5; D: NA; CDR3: CASSENRGGLLETQYF; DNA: TGTGCCAGCAGTGAAAATAGGGGGGGCTTGCTTGAGACCCAGTACTTC
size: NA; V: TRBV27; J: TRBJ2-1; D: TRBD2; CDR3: CASSPTSGGGEQFF; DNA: TGTGCCAGCAGTCCAACTAGCGGGGGGGGTGAGCAGTTCTTC
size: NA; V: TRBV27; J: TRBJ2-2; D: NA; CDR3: CASSFRTANTGELFF; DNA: TGTGCCAGCAGTTTCAGGACCGCGAACACCGGGGAGCTGTTTTTT
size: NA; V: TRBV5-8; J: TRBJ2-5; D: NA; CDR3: CASSTHRVEKTQYF; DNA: TGTGCCAGCAGTACACACAGGGTGGAAAAGACCCAGTACTTC
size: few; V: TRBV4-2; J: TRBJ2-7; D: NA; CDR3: CASSQSGGSSYEQYF; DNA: TGTGCCAGCAGCCAAAGCGGTGGGAGCTCCTACGAGCAGTACTTC
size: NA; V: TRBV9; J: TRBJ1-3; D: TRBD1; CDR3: CASSVEGAYGNTIYF; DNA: TGTGCCAGCAGCGTAGAGGGGGCGTATGGAAACACCATATATTTT
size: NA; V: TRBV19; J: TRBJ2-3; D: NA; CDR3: CASSIRGTDTQYF; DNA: TGTGCCAGTAGTATACGGGGCACAGATACGCAGTATTTT
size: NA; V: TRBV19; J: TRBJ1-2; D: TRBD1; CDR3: CASSTEWDSFNYGYTF; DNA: TGTGCCAGTAGTACCGAATGGGACAGCTTTAACTATGGCTACACCTTC
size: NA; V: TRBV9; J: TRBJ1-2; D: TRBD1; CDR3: CASSVTGEGYGYTF; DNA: TGTGCCAGCAGCGTAACAGGGGAGGGGTATGGCTACACCTTC
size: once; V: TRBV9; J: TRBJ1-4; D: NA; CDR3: CASSSRGGNEKLFF; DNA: TGTGCCAGCAGCTCCCGGGGGGGTAATGAAAAACTGTTTTTT
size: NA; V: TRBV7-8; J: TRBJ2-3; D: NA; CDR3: CASSPRDTQYF; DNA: TGTGCCAGCAGCCCCCGGGATACGCAGTATTTT
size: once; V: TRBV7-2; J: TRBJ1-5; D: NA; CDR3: CASSLVNRRDRSRPQHF; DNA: TGTGCCAGCAGCTTAGTTAACCGGCGGGATAGGTCTAGGCCCCAGCATTTT
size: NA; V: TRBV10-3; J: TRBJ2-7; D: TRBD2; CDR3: CASHGAGGPREQYF; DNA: TGTGCCTCCCACGGAGCGGGGGGGCCCCGAGAGCAGTACTTC
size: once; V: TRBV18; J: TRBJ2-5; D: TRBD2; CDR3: CASSPQTGGQETQYF; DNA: TGTGCCAGCTCACCACAAACGGGGGGCCAAGAGACCCAGTACTTC
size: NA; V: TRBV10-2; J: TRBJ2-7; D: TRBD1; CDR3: CASSPTGARAEQYF; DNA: TGCGCCAGCAGTCCGACAGGGGCGCGGGCCGAGCAGTACTTC
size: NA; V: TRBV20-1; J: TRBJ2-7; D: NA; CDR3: CSASKGEQYF; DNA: TGCAGTGCTAGTAAAGGCGAGCAGTACTTC